A selection of T cell receptor beta chains follows, all from one sample in a study of blood T cell repertoires in COVID-19. TCRdb keeps only in-frame clones here, not all; method: immunoSEQ multiplex PCR. The sample records about 190,000 clones, about 88% being singletons. Specimen: peripheral blood. These receptors were collected from a woman aged 40 to 55 who had recovered from COVID-19. Each CDR3 is given with its conserved first and last residue. D genes are given only for firm matches. Clone size, where shown, is once, few, many, or a class for clones that have expanded.

D: .
size: .
J: TRBJ1-2
V: TRBV28
CDR3: CASNQGYGYTF
DNA: TGTGCCAGCAATCAGGGGTATGGCTACACCTTC

D: .
size: .
J: TRBJ2-1
V: TRBV3-1/TRBV3-2
CDR3: CASSQENSGGSYNEQFF
DNA: TGTGCCAGCAGCCAAGAGAATAGCGGTGGCTCCTACAATGAGCAGTTCTTC

D: .
size: .
J: TRBJ2-3
V: TRBV24-1
CDR3: CATSDAGPTADTQYF
DNA: TGTGCCACCAGTGATGCCGGTCCAACAGCAGATACGCAGTATTTT

D: .
size: .
J: TRBJ1-6
V: TRBV30
CDR3: CAWSVEGVLAPLHF
DNA: TGTGCCTGGAGTGTAGAGGGGGTTCTGGCACCCCTCCACTTT

D: .
size: .
J: TRBJ2-2
V: TRBV11-2
CDR3: CASSLVVSNTGELFF
DNA: TGTGCCAGCAGCTTAGTCGTGAGTAACACCGGGGAGCTGTTTTTT

D: .
size: .
J: TRBJ1-2
V: TRBV9
CDR3: CASSVDLQFYGYTF
DNA: TGTGCCAGCAGCGTAGATCTACAGTTCTATGGCTACACCTTC

D: .
size: .
J: TRBJ2-1
V: TRBV19
CDR3: CASSIDLASDYNEQFF
DNA: TGTGCCAGTAGTATAGATCTCGCTAGCGACTACAATGAGCAGTTCTTC

D: TRBD2
size: .
J: TRBJ2-3
V: TRBV6-2/TRBV6-3
CDR3: CASSRLAGPRDTQYF
DNA: TGTGCCAGCAGTCGACTAGCGGGACCACGGGATACGCAGTATTTT

D: .
size: .
J: TRBJ1-6
V: TRBV5-8
CDR3: CASSLSGGNSPLHF
DNA: TGTGCCAGCAGCTTGTCCGGGGGTAATTCACCCCTCCACTTT

D: TRBD2
size: .
J: TRBJ2-1
V: TRBV9
CDR3: CASSVVSGNNEQFF
DNA: TGTGCCAGCAGCGTAGTAAGCGGGAACAATGAGCAGTTCTTC

D: .
size: .
J: TRBJ1-3
V: TRBV9
CDR3: CASSVERRQVSGNTIYF
DNA: TGTGCCAGCAGCGTAGAGAGGCGACAGGTCTCTGGAAACACCATATATTTT

D: TRBD1
size: .
J: TRBJ1-4
V: TRBV6-5
CDR3: CASTLTGGGEKLFF
DNA: TGTGCCAGCACTTTGACAGGGGGCGGGGAAAAACTGTTTTTT

D: .
size: .
J: TRBJ2-1
V: TRBV12-3/TRBV12-4
CDR3: CASSLGRGWEFF
DNA: TGTGCCAGCAGTTTAGGGCGGGGTTGGGAGTTCTTC

D: TRBD2
size: .
J: TRBJ2-1
V: TRBV20-1
CDR3: CSASLAGASYEQFF
DNA: TGCAGTGCTAGTCTAGCGGGGGCCTCGTATGAGCAGTTCTTC

D: .
size: .
J: TRBJ2-1
V: TRBV18
CDR3: CASSPDPPGVYNEQFF
DNA: TGTGCCAGCTCGCCGGATCCACCGGGAGTCTACAATGAGCAGTTCTTC

D: .
size: .
J: TRBJ2-2
V: TRBV12-5
CDR3: CASGLVGAGTGELFF
DNA: TGTGCTAGTGGTTTGGTAGGGGCCGGCACCGGGGAGCTGTTTTTT

D: TRBD1
size: .
J: TRBJ2-3
V: TRBV4-3
CDR3: CASSQDLIGTGGTDTQYF
DNA: TGCGCCAGCAGCCAAGATCTAATTGGGACAGGGGGAACAGATACGCAGTATTTT

D: TRBD1
size: .
J: TRBJ2-7
V: TRBV18
CDR3: CASSLTGTGLYEQYF
DNA: TGTGCCAGCTCACTAACCGGGACAGGGTTGTATGAGCAGTACTTC

D: .
size: .
J: TRBJ2-2
V: TRBV29-1
CDR3: CSHSTTANTGELFF
DNA: TGCAGCCATTCTACGACAGCGAACACCGGGGAGCTGTTTTTT

D: .
size: few
J: TRBJ2-7
V: TRBV4-2
CDR3: CASSPELGELVPREQYF
DNA: TGTGCCAGCAGCCCCGAGCTTGGGGAGTTAGTACCTCGGGAGCAGTACTTC

D: .
size: .
J: TRBJ1-1
V: TRBV3-1/TRBV3-2
CDR3: CASSQDGAGPNTEAFF
DNA: TGTGCCAGCAGCCAAGATGGGGCGGGGCCGAACACTGAAGCTTTCTTT

D: TRBD1
size: .
J: TRBJ1-2
V: TRBV19
CDR3: CASSASGTGLYGYTF
DNA: TGTGCCAGTAGTGCTTCCGGGACAGGGCTCTATGGCTACACCTTC

D: TRBD2
size: .
J: TRBJ2-5
V: TRBV11-2
CDR3: CASSFSPPGLAQETQYF
DNA: TGTGCCAGCAGCTTCTCCCCACCGGGACTAGCCCAAGAGACCCAGTACTTC

D: TRBD1
size: .
J: TRBJ1-6
V: TRBV18
CDR3: CASSPNTGTGISNSPLHF
DNA: TGTGCCAGCTCACCAAATACTGGGACAGGGATAAGTAATTCACCCCTCCACTTT

D: .
size: .
J: TRBJ1-5
V: TRBV27
CDR3: CASTRQGSNQPQHF
DNA: TGTGCCAGCACTAGGCAGGGAAGCAATCAGCCCCAGCATTTT

D: .
size: .
J: TRBJ1-1
V: TRBV19
CDR3: CASSFREVNTEAFF
DNA: TGTGCCAGTAGTTTCCGGGAAGTGAACACTGAAGCTTTCTTT

D: TRBD2
size: .
J: TRBJ2-1
V: TRBV28
CDR3: CASSMIAGVGEQFF
DNA: TGTGCCAGCAGTATGATAGCGGGAGTTGGTGAGCAGTTCTTC

D: .
size: .
J: TRBJ2-5
V: TRBV5-4
CDR3: CASSLVIGGRIEETQYF
DNA: TGTGCCAGCAGCTTAGTCATTGGAGGCCGGATTGAAGAGACCCAGTACTTC

D: TRBD1
size: .
J: TRBJ2-2
V: TRBV3-1/TRBV3-2
CDR3: CASSQEQGSGPLGGKGGELFF
DNA: TGTGCCAGCAGCCAAGAACAGGGGTCAGGGCCCCTCGGAGGAAAGGGCGGGGAGCTGTTTTTT

D: .
size: .
J: TRBJ2-3
V: TRBV29-1
CDR3: CSAGGGRGRDANTDTQYF
DNA: TGCAGCGCCGGAGGTGGTAGGGGGAGGGATGCCAACACAGATACGCAGTATTTT

D: TRBD2
size: .
J: TRBJ2-7
V: TRBV4-2
CDR3: CASSLGTRGEQYF
DNA: TGTGCCAGCAGCCTAGGGACTAGAGGCGAGCAGTACTTC

D: .
size: once
J: TRBJ1-5
V: TRBV28
CDR3: CASSSGQSVSWPQHF
DNA: TGTGCCAGCAGTTCGGGACAAAGTGTATCATGGCCCCAGCATTTT

D: .
size: .
J: TRBJ2-5
V: TRBV15
CDR3: CATSRDMYQETQYF
DNA: TGTGCCACCAGCAGAGATATGTACCAAGAGACCCAGTACTTC

D: .
size: .
J: TRBJ1-5
V: TRBV6-5
CDR3: CASSLGTGFGQPQHF
DNA: TGTGCCAGCAGTTTAGGAACAGGCTTCGGTCAGCCCCAGCATTTT

D: .
size: once
J: TRBJ1-1
V: TRBV12-5
CDR3: CASGLVRQNMNTEAFF
DNA: TGTGCTAGTGGTTTGGTACGACAGAACATGAACACTGAAGCTTTCTTT

D: .
size: few
J: TRBJ1-6
V: TRBV9
CDR3: CASSKGESNSPLHF
DNA: TGTGCCAGCAGCAAGGGGGAATCCAATTCACCCCTCCACTTT

D: .
size: .
J: TRBJ2-2
V: TRBV10-3
CDR3: CATGRRGGGDTGELFF
DNA: TGTGCCACCGGGCGAAGGGGGGGTGGTGACACCGGGGAGCTGTTTTTT

D: TRBD2
size: .
J: TRBJ2-7
V: TRBV29-1
CDR3: CSVKAGEWREQYF
DNA: TGCAGCGTTAAAGCGGGAGAGTGGCGGGAGCAGTACTTC

D: TRBD2
size: .
J: TRBJ2-1
V: TRBV6-2/TRBV6-3
CDR3: CASSYGGGPKFF
DNA: TGTGCCAGCAGTTACGGGGGAGGGCCTAAGTTCTTC

D: TRBD1
size: .
J: TRBJ2-3
V: TRBV28
CDR3: CASTDDPGQGAPGTQYF
DNA: TGTGCCAGCACCGATGATCCGGGACAGGGGGCGCCGGGTACGCAGTATTTT

D: TRBD1
size: once
J: TRBJ2-7
V: TRBV7-9
CDR3: CASSLRGQDKDEQYF
DNA: TGTGCCAGCAGCTTGCGGGGACAGGATAAGGACGAGCAGTACTTC